These 10 T cell receptor beta chains originate from one sample sequenced in a study of cytomegalovirus exposure and HLA in healthy donors. The PCR used 60 Vbeta and 13 Jbeta primers. Libraries were prepared by immunoSEQ multiplex PCR; TCRdb keeps only in-frame clonotypes and omits some of them. The sample includes about 160,000 clones, roughly 80% of them seen just once. The sample comprised PBMCs. These receptors came from a female donor in good health and CMV-seronegative.

The table lists this clone with a few counts. The V and J genes are TRBV27 and TRBJ1-2; 7 nucleotides align to TRBD1. With 5 bases clipped from V and 8 bases from J, the junction kept 8 bases outside the gene matches. The germline V gene has CDR1 MNHEY and CDR2 SMNVEV (reference sequence). The length of the CDR3 is 13 residues. CDR3: CASSGTEYRGYTF. The DNA for the CDR3 is TGTGCCAGCAGTGGGACAGAATATCGGGGCTACACCTTC.

The chain uses TRBV27 and TRBJ2-4; D remains unclear. Trimming left V 4 bases short and J 1 base short, with 17 bases between. The CDR3 consists of 17 residues. Germline CDR1 reads MNHEY; CDR2 reads SMNVEV (reference sequence). The CDR3 sequence is CASSSASHTKAKNIQYF. CDR3 nucleotides: TGTGCCAGCAGTTCCGCCTCCCATACAAAGGCCAAAAACATTCAGTACTTC.

The chain links TRBV7-9 to TRBJ2-3; unclear D gene. CDR1 and CDR2 (germline): SEHNR, FQNEAQ (reference sequence). With 2 bases removed from V and 1 base from J, the gap between germline ends came to 22 bases. The CDR3 length is 19 residues. CDR3 in DNA: TGTGCCAGCAGCTTAAATAGGTACCAGGTCCGGCCAGGCACAGATACGCAGTATTTT. It yields the protein CASSLNRYQVRPGTDTQYF.

The V call is TRBV6-4, the J call TRBJ2-3; possible D gene TRBD1, 5 bases. There are 14 residues in the CDR3. V dropped 3 bases and J dropped 2 bases, with 9 bases sitting between them. Germline V lookup: CDR1 MRHNA, CDR2 SNTAGT. CDR3 nucleotides: TGTGCCAGCAGTGAGGGGCGTGACACAGATACGCAGTATTTT. Protein product: CASSEGRDTDTQYF.

The genes are TRBV2 and TRBJ1-2; 11 nucleotides agree with TRBD1. The CDR3 loop spans 18 amino acids. CDR1 is SNHLY and CDR2 is FYNNEI in the germline V gene. V dropped 0 bases and J dropped 3; count of bases not matched to a gene: 9. The CDR3 sequence is CASSEALFGQGAYYGYTF. The CDR3 nucleotides are TGTGCCAGCAGTGAAGCGCTTTTCGGACAGGGGGCCTACTATGGCTACACCTTC.

The genes are TRBV5-4 and TRBJ2-7, with TRBD1 matching 7 bases. Germline V lookup: CDR1 SGHNT, CDR2 YYREEE (reference sequence). The CDR3 extends over 15 amino acids. V shed 2 bases, J shed 1 base, and the junction held 6 bases outside the gene matches. This CDR3 is CASSFTGTASYEQYF. CDR3 nucleotides: TGTGCCAGCAGCTTCACCGGGACAGCGTCCTACGAGCAGTACTTC.

The genes are TRBV9 and TRBJ2-7; D possibly corresponds to TRBD2 (5 bases). V was clipped by 0 bases and J by 2 bases, with 12 bases between them. Germline CDR1 SGDLS, CDR2 YYNGEE. This CDR3 spans 15 amino acids. The CDR3 nucleotides read TGTGCCAGCAGCGTAGGGCGGGCTGGACCCTACGAGCAGTACTTC. Amino acids: CASSVGRAGPYEQYF. The whole variable domain, filled in from reference TRBV9 and TRBJ2-7, reads DSGVTQTPKHLITATGQRVTLRCSPRSGDLSVYWYQQSLDQGLQFLIQYYNGEERAKGNILERFSAQQFPDLHSELNLSSLELGDSALYFCASSVGRAGPYEQYFGPGTRLTVT.

For the CDR3, the DNA is TGCGCCAGCAGCCAAGACCCCAGGGATAGGTTTTCCCCGAACACCGGGGAGCTGTTTTTT. This translates into CASSQDPRDRFSPNTGELFF. The chain carries TRBV4-3 and TRBJ2-2; TRBD1 is a possible D gene (5 bases). The CDR3 consists of 20 residues. The germline CDR1 and CDR2 sequences are LGHNA and YSLEER. Deletions cut 0 bases from V and 0 bases from J, with 20 bases between.

This clone was seen a single time. The chain recombines TRBV27 with TRBJ2-7, with D perhaps TRBD1 (5 bases). Per germline, CDR1 MNHEY and CDR2 SMNVEV (reference sequence). CDR3 length: 15 amino acids. V was clipped by 4 bases and J by 0 bases, with 13 bases between them. CDR3: CASSSGTGPSYEQYF. The DNA for the CDR3 is TGTGCCAGCAGTTCCGGTACAGGTCCCTCCTACGAGCAGTACTTC.

This chain joins TRBV5-1 and TRBJ2-5, with D possibly TRBD2 on 6 matching bases. The end of the DNA fits TRBJ2-7 better, so the J call may be wrong. Germline-derived CDR1 and CDR2 are SGHRS and YFSETQ. The CDR3 runs 13 residues. In DNA form, the CDR3 reads TGCGCCAGCAGCTGGGGACTGAATTACGAGCAGTACTTC. It is translated as CASSWGLNYEQYF.